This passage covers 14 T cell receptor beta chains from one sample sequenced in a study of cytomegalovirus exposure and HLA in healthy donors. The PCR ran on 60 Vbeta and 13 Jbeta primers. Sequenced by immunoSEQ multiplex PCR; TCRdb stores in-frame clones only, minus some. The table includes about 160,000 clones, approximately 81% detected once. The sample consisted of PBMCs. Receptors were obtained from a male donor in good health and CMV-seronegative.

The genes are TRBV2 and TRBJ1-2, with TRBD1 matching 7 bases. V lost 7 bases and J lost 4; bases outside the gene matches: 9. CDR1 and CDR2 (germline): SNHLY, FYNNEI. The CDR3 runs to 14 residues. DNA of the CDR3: TGTGCCAGCAATCAGGACAGGCCCACCTATGGCTACACCTTC. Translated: CASNQDRPTYGYTF. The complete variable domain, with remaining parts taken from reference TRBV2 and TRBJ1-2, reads EPEVTQTPSHQVTQMGQEVILRCVPISNHLYFYWYRQILGQKVEFLVSFYNNEISEKSEIFDDQFSVERPDGSNFTLKIRSTKLEDSAMYFCASNQDRPTYGYTFGSGTRLTVV.

The CDR3 DNA reads TGCAGCGCCCCGAGGGTTCTAGCGGGGGGCTTAAATACGGAGACCCAGTACTTC. This translates into CSAPRVLAGGLNTETQYF. V usage is TRBV29-1 and J usage is TRBJ2-5; TRBD2 matches 11 bases. The CDR3 contains 18 residues. Trimming took 7 bases from V and 5 from J; bases not matched to a gene: 21. Germline V gives CDR1 SQVTM, CDR2 ANQGSEA.

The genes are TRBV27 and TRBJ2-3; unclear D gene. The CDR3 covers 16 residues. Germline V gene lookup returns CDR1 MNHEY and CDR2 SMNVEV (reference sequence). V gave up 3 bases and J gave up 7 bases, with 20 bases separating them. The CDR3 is CASSLSPSIDQYTQYF. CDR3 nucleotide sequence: TGTGCCAGCAGTTTGTCTCCGTCGATAGATCAATATACGCAGTATTTT.

In nucleotides, the CDR3 is TGTGCCAGCAGTTACTCGACCGGGGTGAACACTGAAGCTTTCTTT. Protein product: CASSYSTGVNTEAFF. The V gene is TRBV6-5, the J gene TRBJ1-1; no definite D call. Trimming shortened V by 0 bases and J by 0 bases, and 8 bases separated the two germline ends. Per germline, CDR1 MNHEY and CDR2 SVGAGI. The CDR3 is made up of 15 amino acids.

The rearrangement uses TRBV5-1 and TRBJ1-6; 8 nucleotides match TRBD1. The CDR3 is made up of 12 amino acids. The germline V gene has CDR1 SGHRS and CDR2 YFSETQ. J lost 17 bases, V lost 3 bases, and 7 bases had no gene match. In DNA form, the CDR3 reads TGCGCCAGCAGCTCGTCCGGACAGGGCTTCCACTTT. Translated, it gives CASSSSGQGFHF.

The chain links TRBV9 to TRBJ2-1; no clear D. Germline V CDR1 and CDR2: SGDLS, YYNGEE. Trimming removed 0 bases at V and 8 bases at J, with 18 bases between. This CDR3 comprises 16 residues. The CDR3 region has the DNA TGTGCCAGCAGCGTAGCACTCCTGCCGCAATCGGATGAGCAGTTCTTC. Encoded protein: CASSVALLPQSDEQFF.

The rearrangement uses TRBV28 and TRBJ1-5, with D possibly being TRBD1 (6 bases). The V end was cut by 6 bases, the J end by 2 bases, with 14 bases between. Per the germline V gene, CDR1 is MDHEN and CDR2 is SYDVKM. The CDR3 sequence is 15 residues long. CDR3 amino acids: CASRTTGSGNQPQHF. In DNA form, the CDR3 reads TGTGCCAGCAGGACTACAGGGTCGGGCAATCAGCCCCAGCATTTT.

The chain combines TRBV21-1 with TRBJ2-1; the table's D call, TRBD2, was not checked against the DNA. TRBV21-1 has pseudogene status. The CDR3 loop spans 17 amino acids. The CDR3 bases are TGTGCCAGCAGCAAACCGCGACTAGCACCGATCTACAATGAGCAGTTCTTC. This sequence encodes CASSKPRLAPIYNEQFF.

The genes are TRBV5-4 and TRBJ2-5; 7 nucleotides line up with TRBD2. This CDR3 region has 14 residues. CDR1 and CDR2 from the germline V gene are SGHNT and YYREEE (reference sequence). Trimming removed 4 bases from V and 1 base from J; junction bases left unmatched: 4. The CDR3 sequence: CASSVTSVQETQYF. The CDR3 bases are TGTGCCAGCAGCGTTACTAGCGTCCAAGAGACCCAGTACTTC.

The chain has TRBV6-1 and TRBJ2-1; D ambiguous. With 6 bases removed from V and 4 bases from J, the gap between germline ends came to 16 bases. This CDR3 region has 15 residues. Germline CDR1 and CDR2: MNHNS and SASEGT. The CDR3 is CASSARLATYNEQFF. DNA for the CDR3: TGTGCCAGCAGCGCCCGCCTCGCGACTTACAATGAGCAGTTCTTC.

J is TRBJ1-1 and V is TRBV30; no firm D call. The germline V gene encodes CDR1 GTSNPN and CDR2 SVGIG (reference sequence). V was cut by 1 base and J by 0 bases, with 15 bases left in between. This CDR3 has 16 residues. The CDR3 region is CAWSGPQQKMNTEAFF. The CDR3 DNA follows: TGTGCCTGGAGTGGCCCTCAACAGAAGATGAACACTGAAGCTTTCTTT.

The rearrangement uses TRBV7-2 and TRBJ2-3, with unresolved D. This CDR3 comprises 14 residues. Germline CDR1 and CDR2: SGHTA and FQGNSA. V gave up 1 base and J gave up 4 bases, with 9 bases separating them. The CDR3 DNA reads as TGTGCCAGCAGCTTAGGGGCGTGGGCAGATACGCAGTATTTT. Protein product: CASSLGAWADTQYF.

The CDR3 bases are TGTGCCATCGACCCGACGGAGGCAGAGAACACCGGGGAGCTGTTTTTT. Residues: CAIDPTEAENTGELFF. This chain links TRBV2 with TRBJ2-2, with TRBD2 as a possible D gene (5 bases). Germline-derived CDR1 and CDR2 are SNHLY and FYNNEI. The V and J ends lost 10 bases and 1 base respectively, with 19 bases between them. The CDR3 contains 16 residues.

CDR3 sequence reads: CASSQTGGYWNEQFF. In DNA, the CDR3 is TGTGCCAGCAGCCAGACAGGGGGCTATTGGAATGAGCAGTTCTTC. J is TRBJ2-1 and V is TRBV7-8, with 10 bases identical to TRBD1. The CDR3 spans 15 residues. Germline CDR1 and CDR2: SGHVS and FQNEAQ. The J segment lost 7 bases and the V segment lost 5 bases, leaving 8 bases of the junction unmatched.